This entry lists 22 T cell receptor beta chains sequenced from one sample in a study of human T cells and chemical hapten exposure. Treatment given: therapeutic diphenylcyclopropenone sensitization with weekly scalp DPC. What the library attached to individual cDNA molecules were unique molecular identifiers. TCRdb processed the reads anew with MiXCR; each CDR3 protein has one entry. This sample has some 710 distinct CDR3 sequences; 45% to 55% occur once, and the top ten carry roughly 8.5%. The source material was whole blood, sampled before DPC sensitization or 2, 6, or about 24 weeks after (not recorded which). The origin of the receptors is an adult with alopecia areata. Some clones in this sample may be carry-over from other donors' samples. This table probably holds off-target reads from a library built for another chain.

This clonotype turned up a few times. The CDR3 sequence is CASSFGTPDTQYF. The DNA for the CDR3 is TGTGCCAGCAGCTTTGGGACTCCAGATACGCAGTATTTT. V and J are TRBV7-2 and TRBJ2-3; TRBD2 is a possible D gene (6 bases). With 3 bases removed from V and 4 bases from J, the gap between germline ends came to 8 bases. Germline CDR1 and CDR2: SGHTA and FQGNSA. The CDR3 totals 13 residues. The variable domain in full, completed from reference TRBV7-2 and TRBJ2-3, reads GAGVSQSPSNKVTEKGKDVELRCDPISGHTALYWYRQSLGQGLEFLIYFQGNSAPDKSGLPSDRFSAERTGGSVSTLTIQRTQQEDSAVYLCASSFGTPDTQYFGPGTRLTVL.

This clonotype was recorded a few times. J is TRBJ2-5 and V is TRBV18; 9 bases fit TRBD1. This CDR3 is built from 16 residues. V lost 3 bases and J lost 4; bases outside the gene matches: 9. Per the germline V gene, CDR1 is KGHSH and CDR2 is LQKENI. The CDR3 coding sequence is TGTGCCAGCTCACCCCCGGGACAGGGTAGGATAGAGACCCAGTACTTC. This sequence encodes CASSPPGQGRIETQYF.

The rearrangement uses TRBV12-3 or TRBV12-4 and TRBJ2-4; D is perhaps TRBD2 (6 bases). The V end lost 5 bases, the J end lost 10 bases, and 6 bases lay between the germline ends. This CDR3 region has 10 residues. Here the CDR3 reads CASSGGIQYF. The CDR3 nucleotides read TGTGCCAGCAGTGGGGGGATTCAGTACTTC.

The V and J genes are TRBV6-2 or TRBV6-3 and TRBJ1-2; TRBD1 matches at 7 bases. CDR3 size: 13 residues. The germline V gene encodes CDR1 MNHEY and CDR2 SVGEGT. Trimming removed 8 bases from V and 3 bases from J; junction bases left unmatched: 6. The CDR3 DNA sequence: TGTGCCAGCGGCGACAGGGTTGACTATGGCTACACCTTC. Translating gives CASGDRVDYGYTF.

There are a few counts of this clonotype. The V gene is TRBV20-1, the J gene TRBJ2-7, with a weak D call TRBD2 (5 bases). V was cut by 5 bases and J by 2 bases, with 19 bases left in between. CDR3 length: 15 amino acids. From germline, CDR1 is DFQATT and CDR2 SNEGSKA (reference sequence). CDR3 protein: CSAEPIGVTTYEQYF. CDR3 DNA: TGCAGTGCTGAACCCATCGGGGTTACCACCTACGAGCAGTACTTC.

The chain uses TRBV6-5 and TRBJ2-3; no firm D call. The germline V gene encodes CDR1 MNHEY and CDR2 SVGAGI. Trimming took 5 bases from V and 4 from J, leaving 4 bases between them. The CDR3 consists of 11 residues. The CDR3 DNA is TGTGCCAGCAGTCAAGCAGATACGCAGTATTTT. This encodes CASSQADTQYF.

The table lists this clonotype with a few counts. In nucleotides, the CDR3 is TGTGCCAGCAGCTCCCGACTAGCGGGAGTGGGTGAGCAGTTCTTC. Its translation: CASSSRLAGVGEQFF. The chain uses TRBV11-2 and TRBJ2-1, with 12 nucleotides matching TRBD2. The CDR3 has 15 residues. V gave up 4 bases and J gave up 9 bases; unmatched junction bases: 7. Germline V gene sequence: CDR1 SGHAT, CDR2 FQNNGV.

The J gene is TRBJ1-2, the V gene TRBV29-1, with D hard to call. V shed 8 bases and J shed 7 bases, with 17 bases lying between them. Germline CDR1 and CDR2: SQVTM and ANQGSEA. This CDR3 spans 12 amino acids. CDR3: CSTESGFGGYTF. Here the CDR3 DNA reads TGCAGCACCGAATCGGGCTTCGGTGGCTACACCTTC.

V usage is TRBV5-6 and J usage is TRBJ2-3; possible D gene TRBD1, 5 bases. The CDR3 totals 13 residues. V dropped 4 bases and J dropped 6 bases, with 12 bases sitting between them. In germline, CDR1 is SGHDT, CDR2 YYEEEE. CDR3 region: CASSVTGVDTQYF. CDR3 DNA sequence: TGTGCCAGCAGCGTCACAGGAGTGGATACGCAGTATTTT.

The chain combines TRBV6-2 or TRBV6-3 with TRBJ2-7, with D unclear. This CDR3 region has 14 residues. V was pared by 6 bases and J by 0 bases, with 12 bases between. Per the germline V gene, CDR1 is MNHEY and CDR2 is SVGEGT. CDR3 in amino acids: CASREDGNSYEQYF. CDR3 coding DNA: TGTGCCAGCAGAGAGGACGGAAACTCCTACGAGCAGTACTTC.

This sequence joins TRBV23-1 and TRBJ2-7; the match to TRBD2 covers 7 bases. TRBV23-1 is sorted into the ORF group, with uncertain function. The CDR3 consists of 12 residues. V dropped 2 bases and J dropped 9; count of bases not matched to a gene: 4. The CDR3 nucleotides are TGCGCCAGCAGTCAAAAGGCGGGGGTGCAGTACTTC. Encoded protein: CASSQKAGVQYF.

V usage is TRBV11-1 and J usage is TRBJ2-5; 10 positions match TRBD2. Germline values: CDR1 SGHAT, CDR2 FQDESV (reference sequence). Losses at the gene ends were 5 bases for V and 5 bases for J; bases not matched to a gene: 2. The CDR3 is 13 residues long. CDR3: CASSKTSGETQYF. In nucleotides, the CDR3 is TGTGCCAGCAGCAAGACTAGCGGGGAGACCCAGTACTTC. Supplemented by reference TRBV11-1 and TRBJ2-5, the full variable domain reads EAEVAQSPRYKITEKSQAVAFWCDPISGHATLYWYRQILGQGPELLVQFQDESVVDDSQLPKDRFSAERLKGVDSTLKIQPAELGDSAMYLCASSKTSGETQYFGPGTRLLVL.

This clonotype has only a few counts. The chain couples TRBV20-1 to TRBJ1-1; 8 nucleotides line up with TRBD1. The junction had 9 bases not matched to a gene; V was cut back by 5 bases and J by 1 base. The length of the CDR3 is 15 residues. Germline V lookup: CDR1 DFQATT, CDR2 SNEGSKA (reference sequence). CDR3: CSAGGETGENTEAFF. CDR3 DNA sequence: TGCAGTGCTGGCGGGGAGACAGGGGAGAACACTGAAGCTTTCTTT.

The rearrangement links TRBV5-4 to TRBJ1-2, with D possibly matching TRBD1 (6 bases). Per germline, CDR1 SGHNT and CDR2 YYREEE (reference sequence). Trimming pared 0 bases from V and 6 bases from J, leaving 12 bases between. This CDR3 has 14 residues. This CDR3 reads CASSLVGRGNGYTF. Here the CDR3 DNA reads TGTGCCAGCAGCTTGGTAGGGAGGGGGAATGGCTACACCTTC. The variable domain in full, completed from reference TRBV5-4 and TRBJ1-2, reads ETGVTQSPTHLIKTRGQQVTLRCSSQSGHNTVSWYQQALGQGPQFIFQYYREEENGRGNFPPRFSGLQFPNYSSELNVNALELDDSALYLCASSLVGRGNGYTFGSGTRLTVV.

The chain links TRBV30 to TRBJ2-7; 9 bases align to TRBD1. This CDR3 is built from 14 residues. Germline loops: CDR1 GTSNPN, CDR2 SVGIG (reference sequence). The junction had 8 bases not matched to a gene; V was cut back by 4 bases and J by 4 bases. In nucleotides, the CDR3 is TGTGCCTGGACCGAGGACAGGGGACCTTACGAGCAGTACTTC. This gives the protein CAWTEDRGPYEQYF. Full variable domain (rest looked up from reference TRBV30 and TRBJ2-7): SQTIHQWPATLVQPVGSPLSLECTVEGTSNPNLYWYRQAAGRGLQLLFYSVGIGQISSEVPQNLSASRPQDRQFILSSKKLLLSDSGFYLCAWTEDRGPYEQYFGPGTRLTVT.

The rearrangement uses TRBV29-1 and TRBJ2-7; 7 bases agree with TRBD1. V was pared by 7 bases and J by 2 bases, with 5 bases of the junction left unmatched. The CDR3 contains 12 residues. CDR1 SQVTM and CDR2 ANQGSEA come from the germline V gene. CDR3 in DNA: TGCAGCGCTAGACAGGGAACCTACGAGCAGTACTTC. It specifies CSARQGTYEQYF.

This clonotype was seen a handful of times. V and J are TRBV14 and TRBJ2-6; 11 bases are shared with TRBD2. CDR1 and CDR2 (germline): SGHDN, FVKESK. The CDR3 sequence is 18 residues long. V lost 5 bases to trimming and J lost 3 bases; unmatched junction nucleotides: 9. The CDR3 DNA reads TGTGCCAGCAGCGAGAGTACTAGCGGGAGATTTGGGGCCAACGTCCTGACTTTC. Residues: CASSESTSGRFGANVLTF.

The chain recombines TRBV20-1 with TRBJ2-7; 9 bases align to TRBD2. Trimming at V came to 3 bases and at J to 7 bases, leaving 13 bases not matched to a gene. The CDR3 totals 15 residues. CDR1 is DFQATT, CDR2 SNEGSKA, per germline (reference sequence). This CDR3 reads CSARPGSGRSVEQYF. The DNA of the CDR3 is TGCAGTGCTAGGCCGGGCAGCGGGAGGTCCGTAGAGCAGTACTTC.

J is TRBJ2-2 and V is TRBV4-1; D is unclear. The CDR3 spans 14 residues. V lost 4 bases, J lost 0 bases, and 6 bases lay in between. In germline, CDR1 is MGHRA, CDR2 YSYEKL. CDR3 loop: CASSPFSNTGELFF. The CDR3 DNA reads as TGCGCCAGCAGCCCCTTTTCGAACACCGGGGAGCTGTTTTTT.

The gene calls are TRBV7-9 and TRBJ2-2, with unresolved D. CDR1 and CDR2 from the germline V gene are SEHNR and FQNEAQ (reference sequence). V lost 2 bases and J lost 7, with 5 bases in between. The CDR3 runs 12 residues. DNA of the CDR3: TGTGCCAGCAGCTTATTCATCGGGGAGCTGTTTTTT. Its translation: CASSLFIGELFF. The whole variable domain, remainder taken from reference TRBV7-9 and TRBJ2-2, is DTGVSQNPRHKITKRGQNVTFRCDPISEHNRLYWYRQTLGQGPEFLTYFQNEAQLEKSRLLSDRFSAERPKGSFSTLEIQRTEQGDSAMYLCASSLFIGELFFGEGSRLTVL.

This clonotype was counted a few times. V usage is TRBV9 and J usage is TRBJ1-1; D not certain. Germline V lookup: CDR1 SGDLS, CDR2 YYNGEE. The germline V and J ends were trimmed by 4 bases and 1 base, with 11 bases remaining between them. The CDR3 spans 14 residues. The CDR3 DNA sequence: TGTGCCAGCAGCCCCCGAGCCGGGAACACTGAAGCTTTCTTT. This gives the protein CASSPRAGNTEAFF.

This clonotype was detected a few times. CDR3 in DNA: TGCAGCGTTGGACAGGCAGGCAATCAGCCCCAGCATTTT. It codes for CSVGQAGNQPQHF. The rearrangement uses TRBV29-1 and TRBJ1-5; tentatively, D is TRBD1 (6 bases). This CDR3 contains 13 residues. Trimming took off 4 bases at V and 2 bases at J, with 9 bases between the two ends. Germline V gene data show CDR1 as SQVTM and CDR2 as ANQGSEA. The whole variable domain, filled in from reference TRBV29-1 and TRBJ1-5, reads SAVISQKPSRDICQRGTSLTIQCQVDSQVTMMFWYRQQPGQSLTLIATANQGSEATYESGFVIDKFPISRPNLTFSTLTVSNMSPEDSSIYLCSVGQAGNQPQHFGDGTRLSIL.